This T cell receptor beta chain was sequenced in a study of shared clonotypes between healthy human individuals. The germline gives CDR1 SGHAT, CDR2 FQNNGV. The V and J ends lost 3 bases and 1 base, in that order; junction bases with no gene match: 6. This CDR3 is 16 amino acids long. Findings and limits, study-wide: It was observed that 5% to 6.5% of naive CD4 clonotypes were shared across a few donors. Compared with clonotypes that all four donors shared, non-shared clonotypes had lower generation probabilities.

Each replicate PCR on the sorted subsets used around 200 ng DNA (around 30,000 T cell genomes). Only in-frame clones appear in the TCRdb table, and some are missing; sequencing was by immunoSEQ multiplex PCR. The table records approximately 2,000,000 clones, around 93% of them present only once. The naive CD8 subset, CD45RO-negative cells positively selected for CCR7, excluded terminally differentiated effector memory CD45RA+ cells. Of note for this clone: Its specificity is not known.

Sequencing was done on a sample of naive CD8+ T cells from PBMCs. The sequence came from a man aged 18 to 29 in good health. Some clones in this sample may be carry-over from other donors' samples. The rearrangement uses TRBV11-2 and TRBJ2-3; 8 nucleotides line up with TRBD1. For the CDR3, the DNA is TGTGCCAGCAGCTTCATAACAGGGGGGCGCACAGATACGCAGTATTTT. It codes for CASSFITGGRTDTQYF.